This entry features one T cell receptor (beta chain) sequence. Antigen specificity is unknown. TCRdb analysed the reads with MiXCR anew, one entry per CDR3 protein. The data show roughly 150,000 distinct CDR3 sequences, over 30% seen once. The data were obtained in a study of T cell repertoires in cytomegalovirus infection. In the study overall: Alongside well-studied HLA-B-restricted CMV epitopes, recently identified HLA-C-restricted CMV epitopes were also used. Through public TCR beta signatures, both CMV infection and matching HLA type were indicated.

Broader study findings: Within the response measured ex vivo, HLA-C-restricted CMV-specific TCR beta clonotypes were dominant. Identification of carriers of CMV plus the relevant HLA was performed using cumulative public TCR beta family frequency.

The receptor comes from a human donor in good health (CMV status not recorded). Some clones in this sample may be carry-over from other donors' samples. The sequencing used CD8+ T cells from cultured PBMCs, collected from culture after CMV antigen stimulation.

CDR3 coding DNA: TGTGCCAGCAGCCCAATCGCAGGGTCCAATGAGCAGTTCTTC. Amino acids: CASSPIAGSNEQFF. The chain recombines TRBV5-4 with TRBJ2-1, with a possible D match to TRBD1 (5 bases). Germline CDR1 and CDR2: SGHNT and YYREEE (reference sequence). The V end lost 4 bases, the J end lost 6 bases, and 14 bases lay between the germline ends. The CDR3 consists of 14 residues.